The 21 T cell receptor beta chains below were found in one sample sequenced in a study of regulatory T cells in long-lasting Graves disease. Time point indicated: persistent/refractory GD, antithyroid drugs over 5 years with positive TRAb. The TCR library used RNA extracted from PBMCs. Both iRepertoire HTBI primers and Arm-PCR of CDR3 regions were used to build the TCR beta libraries. TCRdb processed the multiplex PCR reads anew with MiXCR; each CDR3 protein has one entry. The sample holds almost 350,000 distinct CDR3 sequences; around a fifth are singletons and the top ten take 29%. Sequenced here: peripheral blood mononuclear cells (PBMCs), sampled when the disease was refractory, from a patient treated with antithyroid drugs. These receptors were collected from a female donor with Graves disease.

This clonotype occurred many times. The chain employs TRBV12-3 or TRBV12-4 and TRBJ1-4, with a possible D match to TRBD1 (6 bases). Trimming stripped 6 bases from V and 2 bases from J, with 10 bases between. This CDR3 region has 14 residues. CDR3: CASRRGGTNEKLFF. CDR3 nucleotide sequence: TGTGCCAGCAGAAGAGGGGGGACTAATGAAAAACTGTTTTTT.

This clonotype appeared many times. The chain couples TRBV11-2 to TRBJ1-4; D remains unclear. Per germline, CDR1 SGHAT and CDR2 FQNNGV. V was cut by 5 bases and J by 7 bases, with 11 bases left in between. CDR3 length equals 13 residues. The DNA of the CDR3 is TGTGCCAGCAGCCTGGGAAGCAGTGAAAAACTGTTTTTT. As protein: CASSLGSSEKLFF.

This clonotype was seen ten or more times. J is TRBJ1-2 and V is TRBV6-2 or TRBV6-3, with TRBD1 as a possible D gene (6 bases). The germline V gene has CDR1 MNHEY and CDR2 SVGEGT. V was shortened by 5 bases and J by 0 bases, with 19 bases between the two germline ends. The CDR3 is made up of 17 amino acids. The CDR3 loop reads CASSPSTGTIANYGYTF. CDR3 in DNA: TGTGCCAGCAGTCCATCCACAGGGACCATCGCTAACTATGGCTACACCTTC.

The V gene is TRBV11-1, the J gene TRBJ1-1, with a tentative D call TRBD1 (5 bases). CDR3 length equals 18 residues. The V gene's germline CDR1 is SGHAT and CDR2 FQDESV (reference sequence). The V end lost 0 bases, the J end lost 3 bases, and 20 bases lay between the germline ends. As DNA, the CDR3 is TGTGCCAGCAGCTTAGCAAGCATGACATCGCGGGGGGACACTGAAGCTTTCTTT. It codes for CASSLASMTSRGDTEAFF.

Points on this clonotype: The junction shows a germline mismatch at one end, possibly a read error. The chain links TRBV7-7 to TRBJ2-5; 9 bases are shared with TRBD2. The DNA end lines up better with TRBJ2-1; the J call may be wrong. The CDR3 covers 19 residues. Germline V gives CDR1 SSHAT, CDR2 FNYEAQ (reference sequence). CDR3 sequence (DNA): TGTGCTAGCAGCCGGAGGGGGACAGCGACTAGCGGAAGATACAATGAGCAGTTCTTC. It encodes CASSRRGTATSGRYNEQFF.

Remarks on this clonotype: A much larger clone lies one base from this, so it may be a read error. This chain uses TRBV28 with TRBJ1-5; 7 nucleotides line up with TRBD1. There are 14 residues in the CDR3. Trimming removed 0 bases from V and 6 bases from J; junction bases left unmatched: 2. The germline CDR1 and CDR2 sequences are MDHEN and SYDVKM. The CDR3 loop reads CASSLWTGSQPQHF. The DNA of the CDR3 is TGTGCCAGCAGTTTATGGACAGGGAGTCAGCCCCAGCATTTT. The complete variable domain, with remaining parts taken from reference TRBV28 and TRBJ1-5, reads DVKVTQSSRYLVKRTGEKVFLECVQDMDHENMFWYRQDPGLGLRLIYFSYDVKMKEKGDIPEGYSVSREKKERFSLILESASTNQTSMYLCASSLWTGSQPQHFGDGTRLSIL.

At least ten counts were recorded for this clonotype. The V call is TRBV6-1, the J call TRBJ2-7; D is ambiguous. The CDR3 runs 12 residues. V lost 0 bases to trimming and J lost 5 bases, with 5 bases between them. CDR1 MNHNS and CDR2 SASEGT come from the germline V gene. The CDR3 DNA follows: TGTGCCAGCAGTGAAGCCTTCGACGAGCAGTACTTC. This translates into CASSEAFDEQYF.

The CDR3 bases are TGTGCCAGCAGTTCTAGGTGGGACAGCCACTCCTACGAGCAGTACTTC. Its translation: CASSSRWDSHSYEQYF. V usage is TRBV28 and J usage is TRBJ2-7, with TRBD1 matching 7 bases. Trimming took 4 bases from V and 0 from J; bases not matched to a gene: 9. The CDR3 is 16 amino acids. Germline assignment: CDR1 MDHEN and CDR2 SYDVKM.

The chain has TRBV6-5 and TRBJ2-2; D might be TRBD1 or TRBD2, each matching 5 bases. The germline V and J ends were trimmed by 2 bases and 0 bases, with 13 bases remaining between them. The CDR3 is 17 residues long. Germline lookup yields CDR1 MNHEY and CDR2 SVGAGI. The CDR3: CASSYGAGTANTGELFF. CDR3 nucleotides: TGTGCCAGCAGTTACGGCGCAGGGACCGCGAACACCGGGGAGCTGTTTTTT.

The genes are TRBV27 and TRBJ1-3; no definite D call. Between the trimmed V and J ends, which lost 6 bases and 0 bases, there was a span of 12 bases. The CDR3 has 15 residues. CDR1 is MNHEY, CDR2 SMNVEV, per germline (reference sequence). CDR3 sequence (DNA): TGTGCCAGCAGCTTGGACGTTAGCTCTGGAAACACCATATATTTT. The encoded protein is CASSLDVSSGNTIYF.

This clonotype appeared a few times. The J gene is TRBJ1-4, the V gene TRBV5-1; D remains unclear. Germline assignment: CDR1 SGHRS and CDR2 YFSETQ. Trimming pared 2 bases from V and 2 bases from J, leaving 7 bases between. This CDR3 comprises 14 residues. This CDR3 reads CASSFGNTNEKLFF. The CDR3 DNA reads TGCGCCAGCAGCTTCGGGAACACTAATGAAAAACTGTTTTTT.

This clonotype was counted between two and nine times. A read error may produce the germline difference seen at one junction end. V gene TRBV2 combines with J gene TRBJ2-4, with a weak D call TRBD2 (6 bases). This CDR3 has 11 amino acids. Germline V gives CDR1 SNHLY, CDR2 FYNNEI. CDR3 bases: TGTGCCAGCAGTGTAGCCGGGGGAAGGGTCTTC. Its translation: CASSVAGGRVF.

This clonotype was counted only a few times. The gene calls are TRBV27 and TRBJ2-7; D is perhaps TRBD1 or TRBD2 (5 bases each). V was pared by 2 bases and J by 2 bases, with 10 bases between. The V gene's germline CDR1 is MNHEY and CDR2 SMNVEV (reference sequence). This CDR3 contains 14 residues. CDR3 residues: CASSLKGPTYEQYF. CDR3 in DNA: TGTGCCAGCAGTTTAAAGGGACCCACCTACGAGCAGTACTTC.

This clonotype was recorded a few times. The gene calls are TRBV30 and TRBJ1-5; weak D call: TRBD1 (6 bases). The CDR3 covers 13 residues. Germline V CDR1 and CDR2: GTSNPN, SVGIG (reference sequence). V was clipped by 5 bases and J by 5 bases, with 13 bases between them. Here the CDR3 reads CAWQGQAHQPQHF. DNA for the CDR3: TGTGCCTGGCAGGGGCAAGCGCATCAGCCCCAGCATTTT. The full variable domain, completed using reference TRBV30 and TRBJ1-5, is SQTIHQWPATLVQPVGSPLSLECTVEGTSNPNLYWYRQAAGRGLQLLFYSVGIGQISSEVPQNLSASRPQDRQFILSSKKLLLSDSGFYLCAWQGQAHQPQHFGDGTRLSIL.

This clonotype was detected many times. The chain links TRBV3-1 to TRBJ2-7; D possibly matches TRBD1 or TRBD2 (7 bases each). From germline, CDR1 is LGHDT and CDR2 YNNKEL (reference sequence). The CDR3 runs to 14 residues. Trimming took 4 bases from V and 3 from J, leaving 13 bases between them. The CDR3 loop reads CASSRTGEGYEQYF. The CDR3 DNA follows: TGTGCCAGCAGCCGAACAGGGGAGGGCTACGAGCAGTACTTC.

In its sample, this clonotype was seen a few times. This sequence joins TRBV18 and TRBJ1-2; D possibly corresponds to TRBD1 (5 bases). Trimming removed 1 base from V and 3 bases from J, with 12 bases in between. CDR3 length: 15 residues. Germline-derived CDR1 and CDR2 are KGHSH and LQKENI. The CDR3 nucleotides are TGTGCCAGCTCACCACGGGCGGGGCGCGACTATGGCTACACCTTC. The encoded protein is CASSPRAGRDYGYTF.

This clonotype showed up just a few times. V gene TRBV6-2 or TRBV6-3 combines with J gene TRBJ2-2; D is possibly TRBD1 (7 bases). This CDR3 comprises 15 residues. Deletions cut 2 bases from V and 2 bases from J, with 9 bases between. Looked up from germline, CDR1 is MNHEY and CDR2 is SVGEGT. CDR3 region: CASSYQGGNTGELFF. The CDR3 DNA is TGTGCCAGCAGTTACCAGGGGGGTAACACCGGGGAGCTGTTTTTT.

The chain links TRBV12-3 or TRBV12-4 to TRBJ2-2; the D gene is possibly TRBD1 (6 bases). V was shortened by 6 bases and J by 1 base, with 9 bases between the two germline ends. The CDR3 extends over 14 amino acids. The CDR3 is CASRRTVNTGELFF. Written as DNA, the CDR3 is TGTGCCAGCAGGAGGACAGTGAACACCGGGGAGCTGTTTTTT.

This clonotype was observed many times. The rearrangement joins TRBV24-1 to TRBJ1-1; tentative D call: TRBD1 (6 bases). Germline CDR1 and CDR2: KGHDR and SFDVKD. Trimming cost V 3 bases and J 0 bases, with 10 bases left between them. The CDR3 is made up of 15 amino acids. This chain's CDR3 is CATSDLQGLNTEAFF. The CDR3 DNA follows: TGTGCCACCAGTGATCTTCAGGGGCTGAACACTGAAGCTTTCTTT.

As regards this clonotype: A much larger clone lies one base from this, so it may be a read error. The J gene is TRBJ2-5, the V gene TRBV6-1; D perhaps matches TRBD1 (5 bases). Germline V gene lookup returns CDR1 MNHNS and CDR2 SASEGT. This CDR3 has 15 amino acids. The CDR3 DNA reads TGTGCCGGCAGTGAACGGCATCAAAAGGGGGAGACCCAGTACTTC. Amino acids: CAGSERHQKGETQYF.

In its sample, this clonotype was seen many times. The chain has TRBV27 and TRBJ1-5; no reliable D call. Germline V lookup: CDR1 MNHEY, CDR2 SMNVEV (reference sequence). The CDR3 sequence is 14 residues long. The germline V and J ends were trimmed by 3 bases and 7 bases, with 13 bases remaining between them. The CDR3 coding sequence is TGTGCCAGCAGTTTGGTTAGGGCAGAACAGCCCCAGCATTTT. This translates into CASSLVRAEQPQHF.